The TCR beta chain under discussion was sequenced for a study of cytomegalovirus exposure and HLA in healthy donors. PCR used 60 Vbeta primers and 13 Jbeta primers. As processed by the authors: In a later analysis, roughly 86 million unique TCR beta chains included roughly 11 million shared by two or more donors. Repertoires were generated with immunoSEQ multiplex PCR, while TCRdb's copy carries only in-frame clones and drops some. The V and J calls and clone size were taken over from that table, and D and trimming were inferred from the DNA. The sample records 130,000 to 150,000 clones, about four fifths being singletons. A note on this clone: Its antigen is still unknown.

Overall study findings and caveats: Most CMV-associated TCR beta chains were later found to appear HLA-restricted. A later analysis found common viral pathogens apparently linked to several of the most significant clusters.

The TCR comes from a man in his forties or fifties in good health and CMV-seronegative. The sample taken for sequencing was PBMCs.

CDR3 in DNA: TGTGCCAGCAGTTTTGGGCCCTCCTACGAGCAGTACTTC. This gives the protein CASSFGPSYEQYF. V gene TRBV27 combines with J gene TRBJ2-7; no firm D call. The CDR3 totals 13 residues. Trimming took off 3 bases at V and 0 bases at J, with 6 bases between the two ends. CDR1 MNHEY and CDR2 SMNVEV come from the germline V gene (reference sequence).